Listed below are T cell receptor beta chains from one sample, sequenced in a study of blood T cell repertoires in COVID-19. Here immunoSEQ multiplex PCR was the method, and the copy in TCRdb shows in-frame clones only, minus some. The sample yields fewer than 350,000 clones, approximately 86% seen once. Source material: peripheral blood. Every receptor here comes from a woman in her 70s with COVID-19, enrolled during active disease. CDR3s include the opening cysteine and the closing phenylalanine or tryptophan. D genes are given only for firm matches. Expanded clones are given a class, and other clones once, few, many or no size at all.

j_call	d_call	v_call	clone_size	cdr3_aa	cdr3_nt
TRBJ2-5	TRBD1	TRBV30	NA	CAWSTGDRGRETQYF	TGTGCCTGGAGTACCGGGGACAGGGGGCGAGAGACCCAGTACTTC
TRBJ1-5	NA	TRBV5-8	NA	CASSLDGNQPQHF	TGTGCCAGCAGCTTAGACGGGAATCAGCCCCAGCATTTT
TRBJ2-1	TRBD1	TRBV12-5	NA	CASGPQPGQGEYNEQFF	TGTGCTAGTGGTCCCCAACCGGGACAGGGGGAATACAATGAGCAGTTCTTC
TRBJ2-3	TRBD2	TRBV30	NA	CAAPLAGGPSDTQYF	TGTGCCGCGCCGCTAGCGGGGGGGCCATCCGATACGCAGTATTTT
TRBJ2-2	NA	TRBV30	NA	CAWRSGNTGELFF	TGTGCCTGGAGATCGGGGAACACCGGGGAGCTGTTTTTT
TRBJ2-3	TRBD2	TRBV9	NA	CASSVEVAGGADTQYF	TGTGCCAGCAGCGTAGAGGTTGCGGGGGGAGCAGATACGCAGTATTTT
TRBJ2-3	TRBD1	TRBV5-1	NA	CASSFDRGREDTQYF	TGCGCCAGCAGCTTTGACAGGGGGCGGGAAGATACGCAGTATTTT
TRBJ1-2	NA	TRBV30	NA	CAWSRAVREKGYTF	TGTGCCTGGAGTCGGGCCGTGAGGGAGAAAGGCTACACCTTC
TRBJ1-4	TRBD1	TRBV18	NA	CASSFDRARGKLFF	TGTGCCAGCTCATTCGACAGGGCCAGGGGAAAACTGTTTTTT
TRBJ1-4	NA	TRBV7-2	NA	CATSRGGPEKLFF	TGTGCCACCTCGCGGGGGGGGCCTGAAAAACTGTTTTTT
TRBJ2-4	NA	TRBV6-5	NA	CASSYSGGGENIQYF	TGTGCCAGCAGTTACTCAGGCGGCGGGGAAAACATTCAGTACTTC
TRBJ1-1	NA	TRBV15	few	CATSNEAGFGTEAFF	TGTGCCACCAGCAACGAGGCAGGGTTTGGCACTGAAGCTTTCTTT
TRBJ1-6	NA	TRBV21-1	NA	CASSNRQGALPRVSPLHF	TGTGCCAGCAGCAACCGACAGGGGGCCCTTCCCAGGGTTTCACCCCTCCACTTT
TRBJ2-6	TRBD1	TRBV24-1	once	CATSGTGGSGANVLTF	TGTGCCACCAGTGGGACAGGGGGTTCTGGGGCCAACGTCCTGACTTTC
TRBJ1-1	NA	TRBV7-8	NA	CASRRGRETEAFF	TGTGCCAGCAGGCGGGGGCGAGAGACTGAAGCTTTCTTT
TRBJ1-1	NA	TRBV12-3/TRBV12-4	NA	CASSLTGNTEAFF	TGTGCCAGCAGTTTAACGGGGAACACTGAAGCTTTCTTT
TRBJ1-5	TRBD1	TRBV24-1	NA	CATGQEGNQPQHF	TGTGCCACCGGACAGGAGGGCAATCAGCCCCAGCATTTT
TRBJ2-1	TRBD2	TRBV6-5	NA	CASSTGLGLNNEQFF	TGTGCCAGCAGTACAGGACTAGGCCTTAACAATGAGCAGTTCTTC
TRBJ2-5	NA	TRBV20-1	NA	CSANPGETQYF	TGCAGTGCTAACCCAGGCGAGACCCAGTACTTC
TRBJ2-1	TRBD2	TRBV4-2	NA	CASSTLAGGSAEQFF	TGTGCCAGCAGCACTCTAGCGGGGGGATCCGCGGAGCAGTTCTTC
TRBJ2-7	TRBD1	TRBV11-2	NA	CASGQGYEQYF	TGTGCCAGCGGACAGGGGTACGAGCAGTACTTC
TRBJ2-6	TRBD2	TRBV19	once	CASGGLAGASSGANVLTF	TGTGCCAGTGGGGGACTAGCGGGGGCCTCCTCTGGGGCCAACGTCCTGACTTTC
TRBJ1-5	NA	TRBV7-2	NA	CASSLFGQGNQPQHF	TGTGCCAGCAGCTTATTCGGCCAGGGAAATCAGCCCCAGCATTTT
TRBJ1-1	NA	TRBV7-8	NA	CASSSTGNTEAFF	TGTGCCAGCAGCTCCACAGGAAACACTGAAGCTTTCTTT
TRBJ2-3	TRBD2	TRBV5-1	NA	CASSLGDYTTDTQYF	TGCGCCAGCAGCTTGGGGGACTATACCACAGATACGCAGTATTTT
TRBJ1-2	TRBD1	TRBV4-1	few	CASSRDRGNYGYTF	TGCGCCAGCAGCCGGGACAGGGGCAACTATGGCTACACCTTC
TRBJ1-2	NA	TRBV19	NA	CASSISGARENYGYTF	TGTGCCAGTAGTATTAGCGGGGCCAGGGAAAACTATGGCTACACCTTC
TRBJ2-3	TRBD2	TRBV18	few	CASSPGDYTDTQYF	TGTGCCAGCTCACCCGGGGACTACACAGATACGCAGTATTTT
TRBJ2-1	TRBD2	TRBV4-3	NA	CASSQVKAGGLGEQFF	TGCGCCAGCAGCCAGGTCAAAGCGGGGGGGCTGGGTGAGCAGTTCTTC
TRBJ2-2	TRBD2	TRBV2	NA	CASSPGLAGGLNTGELFF	TGTGCCAGCAGTCCCGGGCTAGCGGGGGGCTTGAACACCGGGGAGCTGTTTTTT